This T cell receptor (beta chain) stems from a study of cytotoxic CD8 clonotypes in ibrutinib-treated CLL. Study-level results: Having risen at ibrutinib response, clonality had fallen back toward baseline by progression. Public clonotypes (which were uncommon) either contracted or remained stable on treatment. Exceeding age-matched healthy donors, baseline clonality also tracked the counts of circulating CD8+ T cells.

With respect to this clone: Its cognate antigen is unknown.

Trimming removed 3 bases from V and 2 bases from J; junction bases left unmatched: 4. This CDR3 comprises 14 residues. CDR1 is MDHEN and CDR2 is SYDVKM in the germline V gene. The intended depth for sequencing was 1 in 200,000 to 1 in 1 million T cells. Measured with immunoSEQ multiplex PCR; TCRdb has only the in-frame clones, and not every one. The table records approximately 340,000 clones, 60% to 80% of them present only once. The receptor was isolated from a human donor with chronic lymphocytic leukemia. The chain uses TRBV28 and TRBJ2-7; 7 nucleotides match TRBD1. Sequencing used PBMCs, obtained after 36 months of ibrutinib treatment. The chain's CDR3 is CASSFLDRAYEQYF. The CDR3 DNA reads as TGTGCCAGCAGTTTTCTTGACAGGGCCTACGAGCAGTACTTC.